This entry lists 32 T cell receptor beta chains sequenced from one sample in a study of cytomegalovirus exposure and HLA in healthy donors. The PCR employed 60 Vbeta primers together with 13 Jbeta primers. Here immunoSEQ multiplex PCR was the method, and the copy in TCRdb shows in-frame clones only, minus some. The sample has tens of thousands of clones. The sample taken for sequencing was PBMCs. The source of these receptors is a male donor in good health and CMV-seronegative.

V usage is TRBV12-5 and J usage is TRBJ2-5; the match to TRBD2 covers 7 bases. The junction had 8 bases not matched to a gene; V was cut back by 2 bases and J by 2 bases. CDR1 is LGHNT and CDR2 is FRNRAP in the germline V gene. CDR3 length equals 16 residues. The CDR3 DNA reads as TGTGCTAGTGGTTTGTTAACCGGGACTAAACAAGAGACCCAGTACTTC. Amino acid sequence: CASGLLTGTKQETQYF.

This chain links TRBV19 with TRBJ2-1, with 7 positions matching TRBD2. Germline CDR1 reads LNHDA; CDR2 reads SQIVND (reference sequence). The V gene end was trimmed by 3 bases and the J gene end by 0 bases; junction bases not matched to a gene: 11. The CDR3 contains 18 residues. CDR3 residues: CASSIERRGGSSYNEQFF. The CDR3 DNA reads as TGTGCCAGTAGTATCGAAAGGAGGGGCGGGAGCTCCTACAATGAGCAGTTCTTC.

The chain employs TRBV7-9 and TRBJ2-7; possible D gene TRBD1, 6 bases. V was clipped by 4 bases and J by 6 bases, with 10 bases between them. CDR1 and CDR2 from the germline V gene are SEHNR and FQNEAQ (reference sequence). The CDR3 runs 12 residues. The CDR3 DNA is TGTGCCAGCAGCTATGAAGGGGGCGAGCAGTACTTC. It encodes CASSYEGGEQYF. Together with reference TRBV7-9 and TRBJ2-7, the CDR3 gives the full variable domain: DTGVSQNPRHKITKRGQNVTFRCDPISEHNRLYWYRQTLGQGPEFLTYFQNEAQLEKSRLLSDRFSAERPKGSFSTLEIQRTEQGDSAMYLCASSYEGGEQYFGPGTRLTVT.

The J gene is TRBJ2-1, the V gene TRBV20-1, with TRBD2 matching 9 bases. The germline CDR1 and CDR2 sequences are DFQATT and SNEGSKA (reference sequence). The CDR3 is 11 residues long. Trimming at V came to 8 bases and at J to 8 bases, leaving 4 bases not matched to a gene. CDR3 loop: CSYGTSYEQFF. The CDR3 nucleotides are TGCAGTTACGGGACTAGCTATGAGCAGTTCTTC.

This sequence joins TRBV14 and TRBJ1-2, with 9 bases matching TRBD1. J lost 7 bases, V lost 3 bases, and 6 bases had no gene match. The length of the CDR3 is 14 residues. Germline CDR1 SGHDN, CDR2 FVKESK. The CDR3 bases are TGTGCCAGCAGCCAGTTATCGGGACAGGGTGGCTACACCTTC. This sequence encodes CASSQLSGQGGYTF.

This chain links TRBV18 with TRBJ2-5, with 7 bases lining up with TRBD1. CDR3 length: 17 residues. The germline gives CDR1 KGHSH, CDR2 LQKENI. V lost 0 bases and J lost 3; bases outside the gene matches: 10. The CDR3 DNA is TGTGCCAGCTCACCACCGGGATCAAGACAGGGTAAAGAGACCCAGTACTTC. Its translation is CASSPPGSRQGKETQYF.

CDR3 bases: TGTGCCAGCAGCCAAGACACAGGGGTCGAAAAACTGTTTTTT. Translation gives CASSQDTGVEKLFF. V usage is TRBV4-2 and J usage is TRBJ1-4; TRBD1 matches at 7 bases. CDR1 and CDR2 (germline): LGHNA, YNFKEQ. V shed 0 bases and J 8 bases; nucleotides not matched to a gene: 3. This CDR3 is 14 amino acids long.

The chain couples TRBV7-9 to TRBJ1-4, with D possibly being TRBD1 (5 bases). The V end was cut by 7 bases, the J end by 8 bases, with 14 bases between. Germline V gene data show CDR1 as SEHNR and CDR2 as FQNEAQ (reference sequence). The CDR3 is 13 amino acids. The CDR3 region has the DNA TGTGCCAGCAAAACCCCGGGGGAGGAAAAACTGTTTTTT. It encodes CASKTPGEEKLFF.

The J gene is TRBJ2-7, the V gene TRBV6-5; tentative D call: TRBD1 (6 bases). This CDR3 contains 15 residues. V was clipped by 0 bases and J by 4 bases, with 13 bases between them. Germline CDR1 reads MNHEY; CDR2 reads SVGAGI. The CDR3 here is CASSYSSQGPYEQYF. Here the CDR3 DNA reads TGTGCCAGCAGTTACTCGAGCCAGGGGCCGTACGAGCAGTACTTC.

The chain has TRBV7-3 and TRBJ2-7, with D possibly TRBD1 on 6 matching bases. This CDR3 is built from 15 residues. The ends were cut back, 2 bases at V and 0 bases at J, with 11 bases in the middle. Germline CDR1 SGHTA, CDR2 FQGTGA. CDR3 amino acids: CASSLYGQSSYEQYF. The CDR3 DNA is TGTGCCAGCAGCTTATATGGACAGAGCTCCTACGAGCAGTACTTC. The variable domain in full, completed from reference TRBV7-3 and TRBJ2-7, reads GAGVSQTPSNKVTEKGKYVELRCDPISGHTALYWYRQSLGQGPEFLIYFQGTGAADDSGLPNDRFFAVRPEGSVSTLKIQRTERGDSAVYLCASSLYGQSSYEQYFGPGTRLTVT.

This chain joins TRBV9 and TRBJ2-7; 12 bases are shared with TRBD2. Germline loops: CDR1 SGDLS, CDR2 YYNGEE. Germline trimming cut 4 bases from V and 1 base from J; bases unmatched to any gene: 6. The CDR3 is 16 amino acids. CDR3 residues: CASSPRTSGNSYEQYF. The CDR3 DNA sequence: TGTGCCAGCAGCCCACGGACTAGCGGGAATTCCTACGAGCAGTACTTC.

The gene calls are TRBV28 and TRBJ1-2; 7 nucleotides align to TRBD1. V was pared by 8 bases and J by 3 bases, with 9 bases of the junction left unmatched. The germline V gene encodes CDR1 MDHEN and CDR2 SYDVKM. The CDR3 totals 14 residues. This CDR3 is CASLTSTGYYGYTF. The DNA of the CDR3 is TGTGCCAGCCTCACCTCGACAGGGTACTATGGCTACACCTTC.

This rearrangement joins TRBV7-8 to TRBJ1-5; D call uncertain. Germline loops: CDR1 SGHVS, CDR2 FQNEAQ. The CDR3 extends over 17 amino acids. Trimming cost V 5 bases and J 11 bases, with 28 bases left between them. The CDR3 loop is CASSPLIMGGRASAQHF. As DNA, the CDR3 is TGTGCCAGCAGCCCCCTAATCATGGGAGGAAGGGCCTCGGCCCAGCATTTT.

The chain recombines TRBV7-6 with TRBJ1-6, with 7 bases identical to TRBD1. With 0 bases clipped from V and 0 bases from J, the junction kept 5 bases outside the gene matches. Germline CDR1 and CDR2: SGHVS and FNYEAQ. The CDR3 is 18 residues long. CDR3 sequence: CASSLAVTGHSYNSPLHF. CDR3 DNA sequence: TGTGCCAGCAGCTTAGCCGTGACAGGGCACTCCTATAATTCACCCCTCCACTTT.

The rearrangement joins TRBV2 to TRBJ2-7, with no clear D. In germline, CDR1 is SNHLY, CDR2 FYNNEI. The ends were cut back, 8 bases at V and 2 bases at J, with 19 bases in the middle. The CDR3 has 15 residues. The CDR3 here is CASGFPPGVPYEQYF. The CDR3 DNA is TGTGCCAGCGGTTTCCCTCCCGGTGTACCCTACGAGCAGTACTTC.

The V and J genes are TRBV9 and TRBJ2-1; TRBD2 matches at 7 bases. Germline CDR1 SGDLS, CDR2 YYNGEE. This CDR3 has 14 amino acids. V lost 4 bases, J lost 8 bases, and 9 bases stayed unmatched. CDR3 protein: CASSMIGRPDEQFF. DNA of the CDR3: TGTGCCAGCAGCATGATCGGGAGGCCCGATGAGCAGTTCTTC.

CDR3 sequence reads: CASSLGVSSGGQETQYF. CDR3 nucleotide sequence: TGTGCCAGCAGCTTAGGTGTCTCCAGCGGGGGTCAAGAGACCCAGTACTTC. This chain uses TRBV7-9 with TRBJ2-5; TRBD2 agrees at 8 bases. There are 17 residues in the CDR3. Germline-derived CDR1 and CDR2 are SEHNR and FQNEAQ (reference sequence). Germline trimming cut 1 base from V and 2 bases from J; bases unmatched to any gene: 9.

This chain uses TRBV19 with TRBJ1-4; no definite D call. The CDR3 covers 16 residues. V was clipped by 1 base and J by 7 bases, with 16 bases between them. Germline CDR1 reads LNHDA; CDR2 reads SQIVND (reference sequence). As DNA, the CDR3 is TGTGCCAGTAGTATAGGGCGAGGAGCTTCTGGTGAAAAACTGTTTTTT. It encodes CASSIGRGASGEKLFF.

The V and J genes are TRBV19 and TRBJ1-2, with TRBD1 as a possible D gene (6 bases). The V and J ends lost 7 bases and 2 bases respectively, with 14 bases between them. The length of the CDR3 is 14 residues. Germline-derived CDR1 and CDR2 are LNHDA and SQIVND (reference sequence). CDR3 nucleotide sequence: TGTGCCAGTAACATCCAGGGGCAGAACTATGGCTACACCTTC. Translated, it gives CASNIQGQNYGYTF.

J is TRBJ2-2 and V is TRBV7-2; perhaps TRBD1 as D (6 bases). V was cut by 5 bases and J by 1 base, with 8 bases left in between. Germline V lookup: CDR1 SGHTA, CDR2 FQGNSA. The length of the CDR3 is 14 residues. CDR3 nucleotide sequence: TGTGCCAGCAGCCTACAGGGGAACACCGGGGAGCTGTTTTTT. Its translation: CASSLQGNTGELFF. Drawing the rest from reference TRBV7-2 and TRBJ2-2, the complete variable domain is GAGVSQSPSNKVTEKGKDVELRCDPISGHTALYWYRQSLGQGLEFLIYFQGNSAPDKSGLPSDRFSAERTGGSVSTLTIQRTQQEDSAVYLCASSLQGNTGELFFGEGSRLTVL.

J is TRBJ2-7 and V is TRBV18; 10 nucleotides agree with TRBD2. V shed 4 bases, J shed 3 bases, and the junction held 6 bases outside the gene matches. The germline V gene encodes CDR1 KGHSH and CDR2 LQKENI. This CDR3 region has 15 residues. CDR3 in DNA: TGTGCCAGCTCACGGCCTAGCGGGAGAGGCTACGAGCAGTACTTC. Translated: CASSRPSGRGYEQYF.

The V and J genes are TRBV5-1 and TRBJ2-2, with 9 bases fitting TRBD1. The germline V gene has CDR1 SGHRS and CDR2 YFSETQ. There are 15 residues in the CDR3. After removal of 2 bases from V and 4 bases from J, the junction contained 3 bases not matched to a gene. The CDR3 is CASSFGQGSTGELFF. As DNA, the CDR3 is TGCGCCAGCAGCTTCGGACAGGGGAGCACCGGGGAGCTGTTTTTT.

Here the CDR3 DNA reads TGTGCCAGCAGCTTAGGGGGGGGACTAGCGGGTGACAATGAGCAGTTCTTC. Translation gives CASSLGGGLAGDNEQFF. The chain links TRBV7-8 to TRBJ2-1; TRBD2 matches at 12 bases. Losses at the gene ends were 1 base for V and 5 bases for J; bases not matched to a gene: 6. This CDR3 region has 17 residues. Germline CDR1 is SGHVS and CDR2 is FQNEAQ. Full variable domain (remainder filled in from reference TRBV7-8 and TRBJ2-1): GAGVSQSPRYKVAKRGQDVALRCDPISGHVSLFWYQQALGQGPEFLTYFQNEAQLDKSGLPSDRFFAERPEGSVSTLKIQRTQQEDSAVYLCASSLGGGLAGDNEQFFGPGTRLTVL.

The gene calls are TRBV19 and TRBJ2-5; D may be TRBD2 (5 bases). The germline V gene encodes CDR1 LNHDA and CDR2 SQIVND (reference sequence). The CDR3 spans 15 residues. V gave up 4 bases and J gave up 5 bases, with 17 bases separating them. In DNA form, the CDR3 reads TGTGCCAGTAGTACCCGGGAAAGTAGAAGGGAGACCCAGTACTTC. Protein sequence: CASSTRESRRETQYF. The entire variable domain, with the rest obtained from reference TRBV19 and TRBJ2-5, is as follows: DGGITQSPKYLFRKEGQNVTLSCEQNLNHDAMYWYRQDPGQGLRLIYYSQIVNDFQKGDIAEGYSVSREKKESFPLTVTSAQKNPTAFYLCASSTRESRRETQYFGPGTRLLVL.

The genes are TRBV2 and TRBJ2-7; no reliable D call. The V gene's germline CDR1 is SNHLY and CDR2 FYNNEI. This CDR3 is built from 15 residues. V was shortened by 8 bases and J by 2 bases, with 19 bases between the two germline ends. For the CDR3, the DNA is TGTGCCAGCGCCGGTCGGAGACTCTCCGCCTACGAGCAGTACTTC. Encoded protein: CASAGRRLSAYEQYF.

The chain couples TRBV25-1 to TRBJ2-1, with 7 nucleotides matching TRBD1. This CDR3 has 17 amino acids. After removal of 3 bases from V and 7 bases from J, the junction contained 15 bases not matched to a gene. CDR1 MGHDK and CDR2 SYGVNS come from the germline V gene. The CDR3 region is CASSEHLPGQSSNEQFF. In DNA form, the CDR3 reads TGTGCCAGCAGTGAGCACCTACCGGGACAGAGCTCTAATGAGCAGTTCTTC.

CDR3 residues: CASSVGAGGGNNEQFF. The CDR3 DNA is TGTGCCAGCAGCGTAGGGGCGGGGGGCGGTAACAATGAGCAGTTCTTC. V is TRBV9 and J is TRBJ2-1; 8 nucleotides agree with TRBD2. The length of the CDR3 is 16 residues. The germline gives CDR1 SGDLS, CDR2 YYNGEE. J was trimmed by 5 bases and V by 0 bases; bases with no gene match: 7.

The rearrangement uses TRBV19 and TRBJ2-2; 10 bases line up with TRBD2. The CDR3 is 13 amino acids. CDR1 LNHDA and CDR2 SQIVND come from the germline V gene (reference sequence). The trim removed 7 bases at V and 8 bases at J, leaving 4 bases unmatched. The DNA of the CDR3 is TGTGCCAGTATCGGTAGCGGGAGGGGGGAGCTGTTTTTT. It encodes CASIGSGRGELFF.

The chain carries TRBV6-5 and TRBJ2-7, with 7 nucleotides matching TRBD2. Trimming at V came to 6 bases and at J to 0 bases, leaving 8 bases not matched to a gene. Germline values: CDR1 MNHEY, CDR2 SVGAGI. The CDR3 runs to 15 residues. The CDR3 nucleotides read TGTGCCAGCAGACTTGGGCGGGGGAGCTCCTACGAGCAGTACTTC. Its protein product is CASRLGRGSSYEQYF.

The gene calls are TRBV6-5 and TRBJ2-1; 9 bases line up with TRBD2. The trim removed 4 bases at V and 7 bases at J, leaving 11 bases unmatched. The germline V gene has CDR1 MNHEY and CDR2 SVGAGI. There are 16 residues in the CDR3. As DNA, the CDR3 is TGTGCCAGCAGTTCTCCCGGGGCGGGAGGGCGGAATGAGCAGTTCTTC. Translation: CASSSPGAGGRNEQFF.

The genes are TRBV6-6 and TRBJ2-5, with a possible D match to TRBD2 (6 bases). The CDR3 covers 13 residues. V lost 5 bases to trimming and J lost 5 bases, with 12 bases between them. From germline, CDR1 is MNHNY and CDR2 SVGAGI (reference sequence). The CDR3 coding sequence is TGTGCCAGCAGTCTATCTGGGAGGGAGACCCAGTACTTC. Translated: CASSLSGRETQYF.

Comment on this clone: This specimen includes other DNA sequences encoding the same CDR3. The J gene is TRBJ1-4, the V gene TRBV7-6; no firm D call. V was cut by 1 base and J by 0 bases, with 6 bases left in between. CDR1 is SGHVS, CDR2 FNYEAQ, per germline. This CDR3 comprises 15 residues. Here the CDR3 reads CASSLGAATNEKLFF. CDR3 DNA: TGTGCCAGCAGCTTAGGGGCAGCAACTAATGAAAAACTGTTTTTT.